This section outlines one T cell receptor (beta chain) sequence together with its context. Its antigen is still unknown. This entry is derived from a study of cytomegalovirus exposure and HLA in healthy donors. Study-level findings and limits: A later analysis appeared to link common viral pathogens to several of the most significant clusters.

Germline CDR1 MNHNS, CDR2 SASEGT. Deletions cut 4 bases from V and 2 bases from J, with 9 bases between. CDR3 length: 14 amino acids. PCR employed 60 Vbeta and 13 Jbeta primers. Measured with immunoSEQ multiplex PCR; TCRdb has only the in-frame clones, and not every one. The table has around 140,000 clones, roughly 72% seen once. The V gene is TRBV6-1, the J gene TRBJ1-5; D not resolved. The sequenced sample consisted of PBMCs. The TCR originated in a man between 35 and 55 years old in good health and CMV-seronegative. The CDR3 nucleotides are TGTGCCAGCAGTGCTTCCAGCGGCAATCAGCCCCAGCATTTT. It encodes CASSASSGNQPQHF.